This TCR beta chain appears in the sequencing data of a study of identifying expanded T cells in peripheral blood. General study findings and limits: Two-week clone count variance significantly increased as total template count grew. Over around two and four weeks, about 17 and 20 clones changed, versus 1.2 between replicates.

Healthy donors had no documented immune events, such as infections, while sampled. On this clone itself: Its antigen is unidentified.

Measured with immunoSEQ multiplex PCR; TCRdb has only the in-frame clones, and not every one. The sample carries 100,000 or so clones, 87% recorded once. The germline CDR1 and CDR2 sequences are MNHNY and SVGAGI (reference sequence). CDR3 size: 15 residues. Trimming cost V 2 bases and J 0 bases, with 8 bases left between them. Sequencing was done on a sample of blood. This TCR came from a person between 18 and 69 years old in good health. The J gene is TRBJ1-5, the V gene TRBV6-6; D ambiguous. CDR3 protein: CASSYGLISNQPQHF. DNA of the CDR3: TGTGCCAGCAGTTACGGTTTAATTAGCAATCAGCCCCAGCATTTT.